The T cell receptor (beta chain) under discussion was sequenced for a study of blood T cell repertoires in COVID-19. On the study more broadly: The cDNA or gDNA used as material had been derived from T cells, B-cell-depleted T cells, or PBMCs.

This clone appeared a single time. The length of the CDR3 is 14 residues. Trimming pared 6 bases from V and 9 bases from J, leaving 21 bases between. The germline gives CDR1 SGHTS, CDR2 YDEGEE. Assay used: immunoSEQ multiplex PCR; TCRdb lists only in-frame clones, some missing. The sample has some 270,000 clones, 80% to 90% seen once. The sequenced material came from peripheral blood. The TCR sequence derives from a woman in her sixties or seventies with acute or convalescent COVID-19. The chain is built from TRBV5-8 and TRBJ1-2; unclear D gene. Here the CDR3 reads CASMVGSRGLSYTF. The CDR3 coding sequence is TGTGCCAGCATGGTTGGCAGTCGAGGTCTAAGCTACACCTTC.